This record covers a single TCR beta chain. The antigen remains unidentified. The data originate from a study of cytomegalovirus exposure and HLA in healthy donors. Whole-study results and caveats: Earlier analysis yielded a pattern in which most TCR beta V segments were productive about 90% or about 30% of the time.

The PCR ran on 60 Vbeta and 13 Jbeta primers. The method was immunoSEQ multiplex PCR; TCRdb's version includes in-frame clones alone and lacks a portion of them. Of about 160,000 clones in the sample, 65% to 80% are singletons; the top ten hold 4% to 5%. V gave up 4 bases and J gave up 4 bases, with 8 bases separating them. Per the germline V gene, CDR1 is MNHNS and CDR2 is SASEGT. The CDR3 loop spans 12 amino acids. V and J are TRBV6-1 and TRBJ2-7, with D possibly matching TRBD2 (5 bases). The sequenced sample was PBMCs. This TCR derives from a man between 18 and 35 years old in good health and CMV-seropositive. The chain's CDR3 is CASSGTGYEQYV. DNA of the CDR3: TGTGCCAGCAGTGGGACTGGGTACGAGCAGTACGTC.